The 24 T cell receptor beta chains in this list originate from one sample, sequenced in a study of T cells in Graves' hyperthyroidism and ophthalmopathy. There were TCR beta CDR3 regions amplified from RNA transcripts. In the first-round RT-PCR of the TCR CDR3, the HTBI primer set was used. One entry per CDR3 protein results from TCRdb running MiXCR on the multiplex PCR reads. The sample includes 500,000 to 600,000 distinct CDR3 sequences, about 45% seen only once; the top ten take 44%. Sequencing was done on a sample of peripheral blood or thyroid tissue (not recorded which). These receptors were obtained from an adult woman with Graves' disease, either hyperthyroidism or ophthalmopathy (not recorded which).

This clonotype was counted only a few times. The V gene is TRBV20-1, the J gene TRBJ1-2, with D unresolved. Between the trimmed V and J ends, which lost 0 bases and 12 bases, there was a span of 20 bases. Germline V lookup: CDR1 DFQATT, CDR2 SNEGSKA (reference sequence). The CDR3 runs to 14 residues. The CDR3 nucleotides are TGCAGTGCTAGAGATATCTCTGTGAGGGTTACAGACACCTTC. It encodes CSARDISVRVTDTF.

The V and J genes are TRBV6-4 and TRBJ2-7; maybe TRBD2 (6 bases). V was shortened by 2 bases and J by 3 bases, with 14 bases between the two germline ends. Germline CDR1 MRHNA, CDR2 SNTAGT. The CDR3 is 15 amino acids. For the CDR3, the DNA is TGTGCCAGCAGTGACGAGGACTACAAACTCTACGAGCAGTACTTC. Translated: CASSDEDYKLYEQYF.

This clonotype came up many times. The chain employs TRBV7-9 and TRBJ2-5, with 9 positions matching TRBD1. The junction had 11 bases not matched to a gene; V was cut back by 4 bases and J by 5 bases. The germline CDR1 and CDR2 sequences are SEHNR and FQNEAQ (reference sequence). This CDR3 spans 16 amino acids. The CDR3 loop is CASSSGGDRGYETQYF. The CDR3 nucleotides are TGTGCCAGCAGCTCCGGGGGTGACAGGGGGTATGAGACCCAGTACTTC. Variable domain in full (rest from reference TRBV7-9 and TRBJ2-5): DTGVSQNPRHKITKRGQNVTFRCDPISEHNRLYWYRQTLGQGPEFLTYFQNEAQLEKSRLLSDRFSAERPKGSFSTLEIQRTEQGDSAMYLCASSSGGDRGYETQYFGPGTRLLVL.

Only a few counts were recorded for this clonotype. V usage is TRBV12-3 or TRBV12-4 and J usage is TRBJ1-3, with D maybe TRBD1 (6 bases). The CDR3 is made up of 14 amino acids. V was pared by 6 bases and J by 1 base, with 10 bases between. As DNA, the CDR3 is TGTGCCAGCAGGCAAGGGGGATCTGGAAACACCATATATTTT. Protein product: CASRQGGSGNTIYF.

V usage is TRBV7-2 and J usage is TRBJ2-3; 14 bases align to TRBD2. The junction had 7 bases not matched to a gene; V was cut back by 3 bases and J by 2 bases. This CDR3 contains 18 residues. Germline CDR1 and CDR2: SGHTA and FQGNSA. The CDR3 nucleotides are TGTGCCAGCAGCTTCGGGACTAGCGGGAGTCCCCACACAGATACGCAGTATTTT. Protein product: CASSFGTSGSPHTDTQYF.

V and J are TRBV29-1 and TRBJ2-5; 8 nucleotides align to TRBD1. V trimming: 3 bases; J trimming: 4 bases; junction bases outside the gene matches: 10. Per the germline V gene, CDR1 is SQVTM and CDR2 is ANQGSEA. The CDR3 is made up of 15 amino acids. In DNA form, the CDR3 reads TGCAGCGTTGACCTTCAGGGGGCCCTGAGAGAGACCCAGTACTTC. Translation: CSVDLQGALRETQYF.

This clonotype was seen once. V usage is TRBV6-5 and J usage is TRBJ2-5, with D tentatively TRBD1 (5 bases). CDR1 and CDR2 from the germline V gene are MNHEY and SVGAGI. Trimming took 4 bases from V and 1 from J, leaving 10 bases between them. The CDR3 runs to 14 residues. CDR3 sequence reads: CASSFLDSQETQYF. In DNA, the CDR3 is TGTGCCAGCAGTTTCCTCGACAGCCAAGAGACCCAGTACTTC.

This clonotype occurred a few times. The CDR3 DNA reads TGTGCCTGGAGTAATAGGCCAGGGGCCCTCTACGAGCAGTACTTC. Translating it yields CAWSNRPGALYEQYF. V and J are TRBV7-9 and TRBJ2-7; D is perhaps TRBD1 (6 bases). Trimming pared 11 bases from V and 3 bases from J, leaving 23 bases between. The CDR3 consists of 15 residues. Germline CDR1 is SEHNR and CDR2 is FQNEAQ (reference sequence).

In its sample, this clonotype was seen many times. The J gene is TRBJ2-5, the V gene TRBV5-4; no clear D gene. V shed 4 bases and J shed 2 bases, with 9 bases lying between them. The CDR3 extends over 13 amino acids. From germline, CDR1 is SGHNT and CDR2 YYREEE (reference sequence). CDR3 in DNA: TGTGCCAGCAGCCCCAGGAATCAAGAGACCCAGTACTTC. It specifies CASSPRNQETQYF.

This clonotype was detected only a few times. This likely comes from a read error, as the CDR3 has no conserved phenylalanine or tryptophan at its end. Because the CDR3's place on the DNA is in doubt, the DNA is left out and the CDR3 is given as listed by TCRdb. The chain joins TRBV14 to TRBJ1-1; no DNA check was done on the table's D call, TRBD1. The CDR3 extends over 11 residues, inclusive of both ends. Germline V gene data show CDR1 as SGHDN and CDR2 as FVKESK. The chain's CDR3 is CASSQDRAANY.

The chain combines TRBV9 with TRBJ2-5, with a weak D call TRBD2 (6 bases). The CDR3 sequence is 14 residues long. Germline V gives CDR1 SGDLS, CDR2 YYNGEE. Trimming removed 4 bases from V and 3 bases from J, with 13 bases in between. The CDR3 sequence is CASSWAGSKETQYF. CDR3 sequence (DNA): TGTGCCAGCAGCTGGGCGGGGTCCAAAGAGACCCAGTACTTC.

This clonotype has a single count. A much larger clone differs from this one at a single base, so this may be a read error. The chain recombines TRBV20-1 with TRBJ1-2; D is perhaps TRBD1 (6 bases). Per the germline V gene, CDR1 is DFQATT and CDR2 is SNEGSKA (reference sequence). The CDR3 is made up of 18 amino acids. The CDR3 here is CSAREAGRPRGANYSYTF. The CDR3 nucleotides are TGCAGTGCTAGAGAAGCGGGTCGACCCCGGGGGGCTAACTATAGCTACACCTTC.

V is TRBV19 and J is TRBJ2-7; 14 bases match TRBD2. The CDR3 spans 15 residues. After removal of 8 bases from V and 4 bases from J, the junction contained 7 bases not matched to a gene. Germline V gives CDR1 LNHDA, CDR2 SQIVND (reference sequence). CDR3 residues: CASGRGTSGSYEQYF. DNA for the CDR3: TGTGCCAGTGGGAGAGGGACTAGCGGGAGTTACGAGCAGTACTTC.

This clonotype has a handful of counts. The rearrangement links TRBV6-6 to TRBJ1-2; D not certain. Trimming pared 0 bases from V and 2 bases from J, leaving 4 bases between. This CDR3 contains 13 residues. Per germline, CDR1 MNHNY and CDR2 SVGAGI (reference sequence). The CDR3 loop is CASSYSRNYGYTF. For the CDR3, the DNA is TGTGCCAGCAGTTACTCCCGGAACTATGGCTACACCTTC.

V is TRBV2 and J is TRBJ1-3; TRBD1 aligns across 7 bases. V lost 6 bases, J lost 7 bases, and 3 bases stayed unmatched. Germline CDR1 is SNHLY and CDR2 is FYNNEI. CDR3 length: 12 residues. The CDR3 reads CASRATGNTIYF. In DNA form, the CDR3 reads TGTGCCAGCAGAGCGACAGGGAACACCATATATTTT.

This clonotype was observed a few times. The chain's CDR3 is CASSTGLAGQETQYF. Here the CDR3 DNA reads TGTGCCAGCAGCACGGGACTAGCGGGACAAGAGACCCAGTACTTC. V gene TRBV7-8 combines with J gene TRBJ2-5; 13 bases match TRBD2. CDR3 size: 15 residues. The ends lost 5 bases at V and 2 bases at J; junction bases unmatched: 2. Per germline, CDR1 SGHVS and CDR2 FQNEAQ.

This chain links TRBV20-1 with TRBJ1-1; no reliable D call. Germline V gene lookup returns CDR1 DFQATT and CDR2 SNEGSKA (reference sequence). V was clipped by 1 base and J by 7 bases, with 7 bases between them. CDR3 length: 11 amino acids. The CDR3: CSARAVFEAFF. In DNA, the CDR3 is TGCAGTGCTAGAGCGGTGTTTGAAGCTTTCTTT.

This rearrangement joins TRBV5-5 to TRBJ1-2, with unresolved D. The germline V and J ends were trimmed by 2 bases and 8 bases, with 7 bases remaining between them. This CDR3 comprises 11 residues. Germline CDR1 is SGHKS and CDR2 is YYEKEE (reference sequence). In DNA, the CDR3 is TGTGCCAGCAGCTTCCCGGCCGGCTACACCTTC. Residues: CASSFPAGYTF.

The chain couples TRBV10-2 to TRBJ1-1; D is perhaps TRBD1 (6 bases). With 7 bases removed from V and 8 bases from J, the gap between germline ends came to 14 bases. This CDR3 is built from 12 residues. Germline V gene lookup returns CDR1 WSHSY and CDR2 SAAADI. The CDR3 region has the DNA TGCGCCAGCAAAGGGTCGGGGGCAGAAGCTTTCTTT. Protein: CASKGSGAEAFF.

This clonotype appeared a few times. This chain joins TRBV13 and TRBJ2-7; TRBD1 or TRBD2 may be the D gene (5 bases each). Germline lookup yields CDR1 PRHDT and CDR2 FYEKMQ (reference sequence). Trimming shortened V by 7 bases and J by 2 bases, and 15 bases separated the two germline ends. The CDR3 contains 14 residues. In nucleotides, the CDR3 is TGTGCCAGCATCAGGGACCTCCGCGCCTACGAGCAGTACTTC. Translated, it gives CASIRDLRAYEQYF.

This clonotype was seen at least ten times. The chain joins TRBV20-1 to TRBJ2-5; D remains unclear. V lost 0 bases to trimming and J lost 2 bases, with 7 bases between them. Germline values: CDR1 DFQATT, CDR2 SNEGSKA (reference sequence). The length of the CDR3 is 13 residues. Here the CDR3 reads CSARDIFQETQYF. DNA for the CDR3: TGCAGTGCTAGAGATATCTTTCAAGAGACCCAGTACTTC.

The rearrangement links TRBV7-2 to TRBJ2-5, with D tentatively TRBD2 (5 bases). The CDR3 totals 15 residues. The V gene's germline CDR1 is SGHTA and CDR2 FQGNSA. Trimming took off 5 bases at V and 5 bases at J, with 18 bases between the two ends. For the CDR3, the DNA is TGTGCCAGCAGCCCAAAAGGACGGACGGGGGAGACCCAGTACTTC. Amino acid sequence: CASSPKGRTGETQYF.

This clonotype was seen ten or more times. CDR3 in amino acids: CAINGDQGDNEQYF. CDR3 DNA: TGTGCCATCAACGGCGACCAGGGAGACAACGAGCAGTACTTC. V usage is TRBV10-3 and J usage is TRBJ2-7; D possibly matches TRBD1 or TRBD2 (5 bases each). The CDR3 covers 14 residues. Germline V gene lookup returns CDR1 ENHRY and CDR2 SYGVKD. V lost 7 bases to trimming and J lost 5 bases, with 18 bases between them.

CDR3 region: CASSLSWDQETQYF. The CDR3 DNA is TGTGCCAGCAGCTTATCGTGGGATCAAGAGACCCAGTACTTC. V and J are TRBV7-2 and TRBJ2-5; no definite D call. The V and J ends lost 2 bases and 2 bases respectively, with 9 bases between them. This CDR3 comprises 14 residues. Looked up from germline, CDR1 is SGHTA and CDR2 is FQGNSA.